This TCR beta chain was sequenced for a study of spatial heterogeneity in lung cancer. Background on the study: Detected beta-chain sequences consistently exceeded alpha-chain sequences. Raw sequencing reads included, on average, more than ten appearances of each unique TCR and UMI combination.

Trimming left V 2 bases short and J 0 bases short, with 13 bases between. Germline CDR1 reads SGHVS; CDR2 reads FNYEAQ. This CDR3 comprises 16 residues. MiXCR, run by TCRdb on the 5' RACE reads, gives a single entry per CDR3 protein. The table records fewer than 55,000 distinct CDR3 sequences, 7.6% of them present only once. This clonotype occurred many times. Time point here: sample taken at primary tumor resection. Whole RNA, isolated from tumor, nontumor lung or frozen PBMC, was sequenced without prior sorting. V usage is TRBV7-6 and J usage is TRBJ1-2; D may be TRBD1 (5 bases). Source: PBMCs, taken at surgery. This clonotype was sampled from a female donor with early-stage non-small cell lung cancer. DNA of the CDR3: TGTGCCAGCAGCTTAAGGGCAGGGCGCTCTAACTATGGCTACACCTTC. Amino acid sequence: CASSLRAGRSNYGYTF.